One sample yielded the 8 T cell receptor beta chains listed below, sequenced in a study of blood T cell repertoires in COVID-19. Clones were sequenced by immunoSEQ multiplex PCR, and TCRdb holds only the in-frame ones, with some missing. The sample yields 250,000 to 300,000 clones, roughly nine tenths seen once. The sample comprised PBMCs or T cells enriched from blood (not recorded which). Every receptor here comes from a woman aged 50 to 60 who had been exposed to COVID-19.

This chain uses TRBV2 with TRBJ2-3, with a possible D match to TRBD2 (5 bases). V lost 6 bases, J lost 0 bases, and 7 bases lay in between. There are 13 residues in the CDR3. Germline V CDR1 and CDR2: SNHLY, FYNNEI. The CDR3 DNA reads TGTGCCAGCAGGAGCGGCAGCACAGATACGCAGTATTTT. Protein: CASRSGSTDTQYF.

The chain carries TRBV6-1 and TRBJ1-5; TRBD1 might be the D (5 bases). V gave up 3 bases and J gave up 12 bases, with 15 bases separating them. The length of the CDR3 is 13 residues. Germline V gene data show CDR1 as MNHNS and CDR2 as SASEGT. The CDR3 DNA reads TGTGCCAGCAGTGACCAGACAGCTCCATACCAGCATTTT. Protein product: CASSDQTAPYQHF.

The rearrangement uses TRBV10-3 and TRBJ2-7; 7 nucleotides match TRBD1. The germline V gene has CDR1 ENHRY and CDR2 SYGVKD. The V and J ends lost 4 bases and 6 bases, in that order; junction bases with no gene match: 15. This CDR3 is built from 16 residues. CDR3 loop: CAISASPRTGFSEQYF. CDR3 coding DNA: TGTGCCATCAGTGCCTCACCCAGGACAGGTTTTTCCGAGCAGTACTTC.

The chain is built from TRBV7-8 and TRBJ2-1; 11 bases line up with TRBD1. Losses at the gene ends were 5 bases for V and 8 bases for J; bases not matched to a gene: 17. The V gene's germline CDR1 is SGHVS and CDR2 FQNEAQ. The CDR3 covers 18 residues. The CDR3 DNA reads TGTGCCAGCAGCGCTCGAGTATGGGGGACAGGGGGGATGTATGAGCAGTTCTTC. Encoded protein: CASSARVWGTGGMYEQFF. The full variable domain, in which reference TRBV7-8 and TRBJ2-1 provide the parts outside the CDR3, is GAGVSQSPRYKVAKRGQDVALRCDPISGHVSLFWYQQALGQGPEFLTYFQNEAQLDKSGLPSDRFFAERPEGSVSTLKIQRTQQEDSAVYLCASSARVWGTGGMYEQFFGPGTRLTVL.

The V call is TRBV4-1, the J call TRBJ1-4; 11 bases are a match to TRBD1. Germline CDR1 reads MGHRA; CDR2 reads YSYEKL. CDR3 length: 15 residues. V shed 0 bases and J 8 bases; nucleotides not matched to a gene: 2. The CDR3 region has the DNA TGCGCCAGCAGCCAAGAGGACAGGGGGCAAGAAAAACTGTTTTTT. It encodes CASSQEDRGQEKLFF.

The chain has TRBV19 and TRBJ2-2; a possible D gene is TRBD1 (6 bases). In germline, CDR1 is LNHDA, CDR2 SQIVND (reference sequence). The length of the CDR3 is 14 residues. V dropped 3 bases and J dropped 4 bases, with 9 bases sitting between them. In DNA, the CDR3 is TGTGCCAGTAGTATGGGGGCGCGCACCGGGGAGCTGTTTTTT. The encoded protein is CASSMGARTGELFF.

The chain is built from TRBV19 and TRBJ1-1, with unresolved D. The CDR3 is 14 residues long. Between the trimmed V and J ends, which lost 0 bases and 1 base, there was a span of 6 bases. The germline CDR1 and CDR2 sequences are LNHDA and SQIVND (reference sequence). This CDR3 reads CASSIDKQNTEAFF. CDR3 in DNA: TGTGCCAGTAGTATAGACAAACAGAACACTGAAGCTTTCTTT.

V gene TRBV7-9 combines with J gene TRBJ1-1; TRBD1 agrees at 7 bases. The V segment lost 5 bases and the J segment 5 bases; nucleotides outside the gene matches: 2. The CDR3 has 12 residues. Germline lookup yields CDR1 SEHNR and CDR2 FQNEAQ (reference sequence). CDR3 sequence reads: CASSETGTEAFF. The CDR3 nucleotides read TGTGCCAGCAGCGAGACAGGGACTGAAGCTTTCTTT.